One sample yielded the 5 T cell receptor beta chains listed below, sequenced in a study of cytomegalovirus exposure and HLA in healthy donors. PCR used 60 Vbeta primers and 13 Jbeta primers. Only in-frame clones appear in the TCRdb table, and some are missing; sequencing was by immunoSEQ multiplex PCR. This table holds over 150,000 clones, roughly 79% found once. Sample: PBMCs. These receptors were taken from a male donor in good health and CMV-seropositive.

This clone was detected once. The chain uses TRBV11-2 and TRBJ2-4, with 7 bases matching TRBD1. The CDR3 spans 13 residues. Looked up from germline, CDR1 is SGHAT and CDR2 is FQNNGV. V was pared by 5 bases and J by 7 bases, with 5 bases of the junction left unmatched. CDR3 sequence reads: CASSADRLNIQYF. In DNA, the CDR3 is TGTGCCAGCAGCGCGGACAGGTTGAACATTCAGTACTTC.

This chain connects TRBV5-1 to TRBJ2-3; 9 bases fit TRBD2. CDR1 is SGHRS and CDR2 is YFSETQ in the germline V gene. V gave up 3 bases and J gave up 2 bases; unmatched junction bases: 7. The CDR3 sequence is 16 residues long. CDR3: CASSSRGGGDTDTQYF. CDR3 in DNA: TGCGCCAGCAGCTCGAGGGGCGGGGGGGACACAGATACGCAGTATTTT.

V is TRBV7-9 and J is TRBJ1-4; perhaps TRBD1 as D (5 bases). Trimming removed 0 bases from V and 1 base from J, with 12 bases in between. Germline lookup yields CDR1 SEHNR and CDR2 FQNEAQ (reference sequence). This CDR3 is 17 amino acids long. The DNA for the CDR3 is TGTGCCAGCAGCTTAGCGCGTGGGAGGGGAACTAATGAAAAACTGTTTTTT. Protein sequence: CASSLARGRGTNEKLFF.

The V gene is TRBV4-1, the J gene TRBJ2-1, with TRBD2 identical over 11 bases. The CDR3 sequence is 14 residues long. Germline V gives CDR1 MGHRA, CDR2 YSYEKL. The V gene end was trimmed by 4 bases and the J gene end by 7 bases; junction bases not matched to a gene: 3. DNA of the CDR3: TGCGCCAGCAGCCCAGGACTAGCGGGTAATGAGCAGTTCTTC. Amino acids: CASSPGLAGNEQFF.

This clone was picked up a small number of times. The genes are TRBV6-5 and TRBJ1-1; the D gene is possibly TRBD1 (5 bases). The CDR3 runs to 15 residues. The germline V gene encodes CDR1 MNHEY and CDR2 SVGAGI. Trimming pared 2 bases from V and 0 bases from J, leaving 10 bases between. The CDR3 protein is CASSYGGSLNTEAFF. The CDR3 DNA reads TGTGCCAGCAGTTACGGGGGGTCCCTGAACACTGAAGCTTTCTTT.